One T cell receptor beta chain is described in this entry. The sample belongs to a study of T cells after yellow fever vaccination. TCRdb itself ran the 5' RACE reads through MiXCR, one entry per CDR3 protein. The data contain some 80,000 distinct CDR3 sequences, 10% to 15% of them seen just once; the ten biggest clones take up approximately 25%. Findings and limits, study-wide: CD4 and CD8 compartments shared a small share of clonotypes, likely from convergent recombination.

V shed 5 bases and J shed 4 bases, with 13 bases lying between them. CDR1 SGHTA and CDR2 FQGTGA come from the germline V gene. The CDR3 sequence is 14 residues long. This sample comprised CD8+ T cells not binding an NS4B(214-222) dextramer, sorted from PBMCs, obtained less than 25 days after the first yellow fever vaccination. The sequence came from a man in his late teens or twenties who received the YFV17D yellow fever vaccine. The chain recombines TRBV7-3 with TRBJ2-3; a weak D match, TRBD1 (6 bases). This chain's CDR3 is CASSNQGRADTQYF. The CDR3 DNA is TGTGCCAGCAGCAACCAGGGGAGAGCAGATACGCAGTATTTT.